The 5 T cell receptor beta chains below all came from one sample that was sequenced in a study of cytomegalovirus exposure and HLA in healthy donors. 60 Vbeta and 13 Jbeta primers were used in PCR. The data were produced by immunoSEQ multiplex PCR, yet TCRdb's version contains in-frame clones alone and is incomplete. The table lists under 50,000 clones, roughly 67% of them singletons. Sequencing was carried out using PBMCs. The receptors shown here come from a man aged 50-59 years in good health and CMV-seropositive.

This chain links TRBV11-3 with TRBJ1-1, with no clear D. V was shortened by 4 bases and J by 1 base, with 7 bases between the two germline ends. The V gene's germline CDR1 is SGHNT and CDR2 YENEEA. The CDR3 has 13 residues. The CDR3 nucleotides read TGTGCCAGCAGCTCCGACTCGAACACTGAAGCTTTCTTT. Protein product: CASSSDSNTEAFF.

This clone has only a few counts. The genes are TRBV10-1 and TRBJ1-1; 8 bases map to TRBD1. The CDR3 totals 14 residues. CDR1 and CDR2 from the germline V gene are WNHNN and SYGVQD (reference sequence). V lost 7 bases and J lost 0; bases outside the gene matches: 4. The CDR3 coding sequence is TGCGCCAGCACCAGGACAGGGATGAACACTGAAGCTTTCTTT. Translating it yields CASTRTGMNTEAFF.

Worth noting for this clone: Germline is not matched at one junction end, which may reflect a read error. This chain links TRBV29-1 with TRBJ2-7; 7 bases are shared with TRBD1. This CDR3 contains 12 residues. Germline values: CDR1 SQVTM, CDR2 ANQGSEA. The CDR3 nucleotides read TGTGGGAGCCGGGACAGTACCTACGAGCAGTACTTC. This translates into CGSRDSTYEQYF.

The chain has TRBV11-2 and TRBJ1-1, with no clear D. Germline-derived CDR1 and CDR2 are SGHAT and FQNNGV. The CDR3 has 10 amino acids. Trimming removed 5 bases from V and 8 bases from J, with 6 bases in between. CDR3 loop: CASSKAEAFF. In DNA, the CDR3 is TGTGCCAGCAGCAAAGCCGAAGCTTTCTTT.

The V call is TRBV7-2, the J call TRBJ2-7, with D perhaps TRBD1 (5 bases). Trimming removed 0 bases from V and 6 bases from J, with 12 bases in between. The germline V gene encodes CDR1 SGHTA and CDR2 FQGNSA. The CDR3 contains 14 residues. DNA of the CDR3: TGTGCCAGCAGCTTAGCGCTGGGGCCGGGCGAGCAGTACTTC. This codes for CASSLALGPGEQYF.